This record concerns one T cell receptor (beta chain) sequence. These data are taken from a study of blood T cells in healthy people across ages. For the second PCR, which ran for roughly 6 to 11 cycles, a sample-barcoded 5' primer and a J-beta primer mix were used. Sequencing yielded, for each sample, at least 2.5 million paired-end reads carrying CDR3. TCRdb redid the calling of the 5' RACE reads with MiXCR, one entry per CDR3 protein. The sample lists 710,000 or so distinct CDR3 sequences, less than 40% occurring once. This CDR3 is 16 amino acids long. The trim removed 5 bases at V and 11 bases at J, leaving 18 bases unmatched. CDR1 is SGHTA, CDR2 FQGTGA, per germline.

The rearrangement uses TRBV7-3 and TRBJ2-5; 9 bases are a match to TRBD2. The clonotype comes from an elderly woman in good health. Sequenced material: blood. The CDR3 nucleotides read TGTGCCAGCAGCCCTTGGGGAGCGGGGGGTCTTTATGAGCAGTACTTC. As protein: CASSPWGAGGLYEQYF.